One and the same sample provided the 24 T cell receptor beta chains below, sequenced in a study of neurological immune-mediated disorders. TCRdb re-called the 5' RACE reads with MiXCR, one entry per CDR3 protein. The sample yields around 100,000 distinct CDR3 sequences, 10% to 12% seen once. Described time point: longitudinal time-point 3. The material sequenced was PBMCs. Every receptor here comes from a female donor with HTLV-1-associated myelopathy (HAM/TSP).

V usage is TRBV5-5 and J usage is TRBJ1-4, with TRBD1 identical over 12 bases. V was clipped by 4 bases and J by 7 bases; unmatched bases: 14. CDR3 length: 18 residues. CDR1 SGHKS and CDR2 YYEKEE come from the germline V gene (reference sequence). Here the CDR3 DNA reads TGTGCCAGCAGCACTTCCCCGGGACAGGGGGCGTTCGGTGAAAAACTGTTTTTT. Encoded protein: CASSTSPGQGAFGEKLFF.

J is TRBJ1-5 and V is TRBV18; unclear D gene. Germline V gene lookup returns CDR1 KGHSH and CDR2 LQKENI. Trimming took off 3 bases at V and 4 bases at J, with 10 bases between the two ends. The CDR3 contains 14 residues. DNA of the CDR3: TGTGCCAGCTCACCGTCCGATCAGAATCAGCCCCAGCATTTT. It is translated as CASSPSDQNQPQHF.

This clonotype occurred many times. This chain links TRBV7-2 with TRBJ2-7, with TRBD1 as a possible D gene (5 bases). The ends were cut back, 4 bases at V and 6 bases at J, with 13 bases in the middle. The CDR3 contains 13 residues. Per the germline V gene, CDR1 is SGHTA and CDR2 is FQGNSA. CDR3 sequence: CASSSDPRGEQYF. The CDR3 DNA sequence: TGTGCCAGCAGCTCTGACCCAAGGGGCGAGCAGTACTTC.

This clonotype was recorded many times. The chain links TRBV7-9 to TRBJ2-7, with D uncertain. The ends were cut back, 5 bases at V and 3 bases at J, with 11 bases in the middle. Germline V gene sequence: CDR1 SEHNR, CDR2 FQNEAQ (reference sequence). The CDR3 length is 13 residues. This CDR3 is CASSDRSRYEQYF. The CDR3 DNA reads as TGTGCCAGCAGCGATCGGAGCCGCTACGAGCAGTACTTC.

This clonotype has a count of ten or more. This rearrangement joins TRBV9 to TRBJ2-6; TRBD2 might be the D (6 bases). The CDR3 runs to 15 residues. Per the germline V gene, CDR1 is SGDLS and CDR2 is YYNGEE. V was shortened by 3 bases and J by 2 bases, with 9 bases between the two germline ends. CDR3 DNA: TGTGCCAGCAGCGGAACGGGGGCTGGGGCCAACGTCCTGACTTTC. This gives the protein CASSGTGAGANVLTF.

In this sample, this clonotype turned up many times. The genes are TRBV7-2 and TRBJ2-5; the match to TRBD2 covers 9 bases. J gave up 5 bases and V 4 bases, and 5 bases lay outside the gene matches. The V gene's germline CDR1 is SGHTA and CDR2 FQGNSA. The CDR3 has 14 residues. The CDR3 bases are TGTGCCAGCAGCTCCCGACTAGCGGCGGAGACCCAGTACTTC. Translation gives CASSSRLAAETQYF.

This clonotype was found many times. The chain links TRBV6-5 to TRBJ2-6; D perhaps matches TRBD2 (6 bases). The V and J ends lost 0 bases and 0 bases respectively, with 6 bases between them. CDR3 length equals 16 residues. Germline assignment: CDR1 MNHEY and CDR2 SVGAGI. CDR3 nucleotides: TGTGCCAGCAGTTACTCGGGGGGCTCTGGGGCCAACGTCCTGACTTTC. This gives the protein CASSYSGGSGANVLTF.

This clonotype appeared a few times. The V gene is TRBV5-1, the J gene TRBJ2-7; perhaps D is TRBD1 or TRBD2 (5 bases each). The V end was cut by 4 bases, the J end by 4 bases, with 21 bases between. CDR1 is SGHRS and CDR2 is YFSETQ in the germline V gene. The CDR3 runs 16 residues. Here the CDR3 reads CASSPGPQGVGYEQYF. Here the CDR3 DNA reads TGCGCCAGCAGCCCGGGACCCCAAGGGGTAGGTTACGAGCAGTACTTC.

This clonotype was observed at least ten times. The chain combines TRBV29-1 with TRBJ2-3; 7 bases map to TRBD2. The CDR3 is 15 amino acids. Germline loops: CDR1 SQVTM, CDR2 ANQGSEA. J lost 1 base, V lost 7 bases, and 11 bases had no gene match. In DNA, the CDR3 is TGCAGCGGGACTCCTAGCGGCCATCGCACAGATACGCAGTATTTT. This codes for CSGTPSGHRTDTQYF.

Many counts were recorded for this clonotype. The chain uses TRBV10-3 and TRBJ2-3; the match to TRBD2 covers 10 bases. Germline V lookup: CDR1 ENHRY, CDR2 SYGVKD. Germline trimming cut 4 bases from V and 5 bases from J; bases unmatched to any gene: 9. This CDR3 contains 16 residues. Here the CDR3 DNA reads TGTGCCATCAGTGGCGGGGGACTAGCGTCGGGAGATACGCAGTATTTT. The encoded protein is CAISGGGLASGDTQYF.

Worth noting for this clonotype: Mismatch with germline at one junction end may stem from a read error. The V call is TRBV14, the J call TRBJ2-7; maybe TRBD2 (7 bases). CDR3 length: 17 amino acids. Per germline, CDR1 SGHDN and CDR2 FVKESK. Here the CDR3 DNA reads TGTGCCGGCAGCCAAGATGGGATGGGGGGGCCTCCTTACGAGCAGTACTTC. Translating it yields CAGSQDGMGGPPYEQYF.

To note about this clonotype: This could be a read error, since a much larger clone is one nucleotide away. The chain links TRBV6-2 or TRBV6-3 to TRBJ1-1; 11 nucleotides match TRBD1. Trimming removed 7 bases from V and 7 bases from J; junction bases left unmatched: 11. Germline CDR1 reads MNHEY; CDR2 reads SVGEGT. This CDR3 spans 15 amino acids. CDR3 sequence: CASTFFGQGAFEAFF. The CDR3 DNA is TGTGCCAGCACCTTCTTCGGACAGGGGGCGTTTGAAGCTTTCTTT.

This clonotype appeared a few times. The CDR3 DNA is TGCGCCAGCCGACTAGCGGGGGACCTCCGAGAGACCCAGTACTTC. This sequence encodes CASRLAGDLRETQYF. The genes are TRBV5-1 and TRBJ2-5; 12 bases are shared with TRBD2. V was pared by 7 bases and J by 4 bases, with 8 bases of the junction left unmatched. The CDR3 runs to 15 residues. Germline lookup yields CDR1 SGHRS and CDR2 YFSETQ.

This clonotype was detected many times. This chain links TRBV18 with TRBJ2-4, with 9 bases identical to TRBD1. V lost 8 bases, J lost 8 bases, and 7 bases stayed unmatched. CDR1 and CDR2 from the germline V gene are KGHSH and LQKENI. The CDR3 runs 13 residues. CDR3 amino acids: CASQARDRDIQYF. The CDR3 coding sequence is TGTGCCAGCCAAGCTAGGGACAGGGACATTCAGTACTTC.

This clonotype showed up just a few times. The chain carries TRBV9 and TRBJ2-7; 9 bases map to TRBD1. The CDR3 is 15 residues long. Germline assignment: CDR1 SGDLS and CDR2 YYNGEE. J lost 3 bases, V lost 3 bases, and 7 bases had no gene match. CDR3: CASSATGTGHYEQYF. CDR3 in DNA: TGTGCCAGCAGCGCGACCGGGACAGGGCACTACGAGCAGTACTTC.

V and J are TRBV5-6 and TRBJ2-5; unclear D gene. Trimming shortened V by 5 bases and J by 4 bases, and 12 bases separated the two germline ends. This CDR3 has 13 amino acids. Germline V gene sequence: CDR1 SGHDT, CDR2 YYEEEE. Here the CDR3 reads CASSIERRETQYF. DNA for the CDR3: TGTGCCAGCAGTATCGAGAGAAGAGAGACCCAGTACTTC.

This clonotype has ten or more counts. The CDR3 loop is CATSRDAGTYGYTF. The CDR3 region has the DNA TGTGCCACCAGCAGAGACGCAGGGACCTATGGCTACACCTTC. The genes are TRBV15 and TRBJ1-2, with D maybe TRBD1 (5 bases). Germline V CDR1 and CDR2: LNHNV, YYDKDF (reference sequence). V was trimmed by 0 bases and J by 4 bases, leaving 9 bases between them. The CDR3 has 14 amino acids.

V is TRBV5-1 and J is TRBJ2-5; 12 bases agree with TRBD2. V gave up 1 base and J gave up 4 bases; unmatched junction bases: 2. CDR3 length: 15 residues. CDR1 is SGHRS and CDR2 is YFSETQ in the germline V gene. CDR3 sequence reads: CASSLILAGGETQYF. For the CDR3, the DNA is TGCGCCAGCAGCTTGATACTAGCGGGGGGAGAGACCCAGTACTTC.

This clonotype was detected many times. This chain links TRBV10-3 with TRBJ1-6; TRBD1 matches at 7 bases. CDR1 and CDR2 (germline): ENHRY, SYGVKD. J lost 11 bases, V lost 4 bases, and 5 bases had no gene match. CDR3 length equals 13 residues. CDR3 bases: TGTGCCATCAGTGGGGACAGAAATGCACCCCTCCACTTT. As protein: CAISGDRNAPLHF.

This clonotype was found many times. The chain couples TRBV4-3 to TRBJ1-6; D remains ambiguous. Germline CDR1 and CDR2: LGHNA and YSLEER. The CDR3 spans 15 residues. Trimming removed 1 base at V and 5 bases at J, with 9 bases between. The DNA of the CDR3 is TGCGCCAGCAGCCAAGCAGGCAAAGATAATTCACCCCTCCACTTT. It is translated as CASSQAGKDNSPLHF.

This clonotype has just a few counts. This chain joins TRBV5-1 and TRBJ2-2; 9 bases match TRBD2. CDR3 length: 14 residues. Germline assignment: CDR1 SGHRS and CDR2 YFSETQ. V shed 7 bases and J 6 bases; nucleotides not matched to a gene: 7. The CDR3 protein is CASDIASGAGELFF. The CDR3 DNA is TGCGCCAGCGATATTGCTAGCGGGGCCGGGGAGCTGTTTTTT.

This clonotype came up many times. The chain employs TRBV20-1 and TRBJ2-1; 12 bases agree with TRBD2. The CDR3 runs 19 residues. Trimming at V came to 0 bases and at J to 0 bases, leaving 9 bases not matched to a gene. The germline gives CDR1 DFQATT, CDR2 SNEGSKA (reference sequence). This CDR3 is CSARDVTSGGISSYNEQFF. In DNA form, the CDR3 reads TGCAGTGCTAGAGATGTAACTAGCGGGGGGATCAGCTCCTACAATGAGCAGTTCTTC.

This clonotype was detected many times. The gene calls are TRBV11-2 and TRBJ2-3; no firm D call. Germline V lookup: CDR1 SGHAT, CDR2 FQNNGV. V lost 0 bases and J 6 bases, leaving 10 bases between the germline ends. CDR3 size: 14 residues. The CDR3 nucleotides are TGTGCCAGCAGCTTAGATCAGAGGCCCGATACGCAGTATTTT. Protein sequence: CASSLDQRPDTQYF.

This clonotype was detected ten times or more. V usage is TRBV5-5 and J usage is TRBJ2-1, with a possible D match to TRBD1 (5 bases). CDR1 is SGHKS, CDR2 YYEKEE, per germline (reference sequence). The CDR3 loop spans 17 amino acids. Trimming shortened V by 3 bases and J by 0 bases, and 16 bases separated the two germline ends. The DNA for the CDR3 is TGTGCCAGCAGCTCGGAGATGACAGCCACCTCCTACAATGAGCAGTTCTTC. It codes for CASSSEMTATSYNEQFF.